Listed here are 14 T cell receptor beta chains from one sample, sequenced in a study of identical twins. Each CDR3 protein is one row after TCRdb ran MiXCR on the 5' RACE reads. The table includes around 670,000 distinct CDR3 sequences, around 6% detected once. The sequenced material came from naive T cells sorted from blood. Every receptor here comes from a man younger than 30 in good health.

This chain joins TRBV3-1 and TRBJ2-2, with 8 bases matching TRBD2. The V gene end was trimmed by 6 bases and the J gene end by 4 bases; junction bases not matched to a gene: 7. There are 15 residues in the CDR3. The germline gives CDR1 LGHDT, CDR2 YNNKEL (reference sequence). The CDR3 protein is CASRASGSRTGELFF. The CDR3 nucleotides read TGTGCCAGCAGAGCAAGCGGGAGCCGCACCGGGGAGCTGTTTTTT.

This clonotype was seen at least ten times. The rearrangement links TRBV7-9 to TRBJ2-2, with D perhaps TRBD1 (5 bases). Trimming pared 3 bases from V and 4 bases from J, leaving 9 bases between. Germline V gene data show CDR1 as SEHNR and CDR2 as FQNEAQ (reference sequence). There are 14 residues in the CDR3. CDR3 in amino acids: CASSFYQGTGELFF. CDR3 bases: TGTGCCAGCAGCTTTTATCAGGGCACCGGGGAGCTGTTTTTT.

A few counts support this clonotype. The V gene is TRBV7-8, the J gene TRBJ2-1, with D unclear. V dropped 2 bases and J dropped 0 bases, with 11 bases sitting between them. From germline, CDR1 is SGHVS and CDR2 FQNEAQ. This CDR3 spans 16 amino acids. The CDR3 spells CASSLMGPFSYNEQFF. As DNA, the CDR3 is TGTGCCAGCAGCTTAATGGGCCCTTTCTCCTACAATGAGCAGTTCTTC.

This clonotype has a count of ten or more. V is TRBV10-3 and J is TRBJ1-1; D perhaps matches TRBD1 (5 bases). CDR1 and CDR2 (germline): ENHRY, SYGVKD. CDR3 size: 14 residues. V was shortened by 0 bases and J by 10 bases, with 15 bases between the two germline ends. CDR3: CAISESGDPRRAFF. CDR3 nucleotides: TGTGCCATCAGTGAGTCTGGGGACCCCCGGCGAGCTTTCTTT.

This clonotype has at least ten counts. The V and J genes are TRBV7-9 and TRBJ2-1; TRBD2 aligns across 8 bases. Germline CDR1 reads SEHNR; CDR2 reads FQNEAQ (reference sequence). The CDR3 contains 14 residues. The V gene end was trimmed by 1 base and the J gene end by 12 bases; junction bases not matched to a gene: 8. The CDR3 protein is CASSLDGYGRAQFF. CDR3 bases: TGTGCCAGCAGCTTAGATGGGTACGGGAGGGCGCAGTTCTTC.

This clonotype was seen only a few times. The J gene is TRBJ2-3, the V gene TRBV4-3; D ambiguous. CDR1 and CDR2 (germline): LGHNA, YSLEER. The CDR3 extends over 14 amino acids. V lost 2 bases and J lost 0, with 6 bases in between. CDR3 nucleotide sequence: TGCGCCAGCAGCCAATTAGGGAGCACAGATACGCAGTATTTT. This gives the protein CASSQLGSTDTQYF.

The genes are TRBV12-3 or TRBV12-4 and TRBJ2-7; D is perhaps TRBD1 (5 bases). V was trimmed by 10 bases and J by 2 bases, leaving 15 bases between them. The CDR3 is 13 residues long. The CDR3 DNA is TGTGCCACCACCAGGTCAGGGACCTACGAGCAGTACTTC. Its protein is CATTRSGTYEQYF.

The table lists this clonotype with many counts. This chain joins TRBV20-1 and TRBJ2-5; D call uncertain. Germline V lookup: CDR1 DFQATT, CDR2 SNEGSKA (reference sequence). The germline V and J ends were trimmed by 8 bases and 6 bases, with 10 bases remaining between them. The CDR3 runs 10 residues. In DNA, the CDR3 is TGCAGTACCCTCGTACAGACCCAGTACTTC. Residues: CSTLVQTQYF.

In its sample, this clonotype was seen many times. The rearrangement joins TRBV7-2 to TRBJ1-5; TRBD1 is a possible D gene (6 bases). Germline V gives CDR1 SGHTA, CDR2 FQGNSA. The CDR3 runs 13 residues. Between the trimmed V and J ends, which lost 11 bases and 2 bases, there was a span of 13 bases. The CDR3 DNA sequence: TGTGCCGAGGGGGGCAGTGGCAATCAGCCCCAGCATTTT. Its protein is CAEGGSGNQPQHF.

J is TRBJ1-6 and V is TRBV7-8; a possible D gene is TRBD1 (5 bases). V lost 4 bases, J lost 6 bases, and 13 bases lay in between. The V gene's germline CDR1 is SGHVS and CDR2 FQNEAQ. The CDR3 runs 15 residues. The CDR3 loop is CASSSVQATNSPLHF. CDR3 DNA: TGTGCCAGCAGCTCAGTACAGGCGACTAATTCACCCCTCCACTTT.

This clonotype showed up just a few times. The chain has TRBV27 and TRBJ2-3; 8 nucleotides agree with TRBD1. The CDR3 has 14 residues. Germline loops: CDR1 MNHEY, CDR2 SMNVEV (reference sequence). The V and J ends lost 2 bases and 9 bases, in that order; junction bases with no gene match: 7. CDR3 nucleotides: TGTGCCAGCAGTTTAGGGACAGGCGAATTGACGCAGTATTTT. Its protein is CASSLGTGELTQYF.

This clonotype was observed at least ten times. The V gene is TRBV20-1, the J gene TRBJ1-1, with D perhaps matching TRBD1 (5 bases). This CDR3 contains 16 residues. The germline V and J ends were trimmed by 4 bases and 0 bases, with 18 bases remaining between them. Germline lookup yields CDR1 DFQATT and CDR2 SNEGSKA (reference sequence). In DNA form, the CDR3 reads TGCAGTGCTACCCCTCCGGCAGGGCCGATGAACACTGAAGCTTTCTTT. The encoded protein is CSATPPAGPMNTEAFF.

V gene TRBV24-1 combines with J gene TRBJ2-1, with 7 bases fitting TRBD1. V lost 4 bases, J lost 2 bases, and 7 bases stayed unmatched. The germline gives CDR1 KGHDR, CDR2 SFDVKD. CDR3 size: 16 residues. The DNA of the CDR3 is TGTGCCACCAGTGACAGACAGGGTATGGCCTACAATGAGCAGTTCTTC. Amino acids: CATSDRQGMAYNEQFF.

The V and J genes are TRBV7-6 and TRBJ2-7; TRBD1 matches 8 bases. CDR3 size: 16 residues. J was trimmed by 5 bases and V by 5 bases; bases with no gene match: 14. CDR1 and CDR2 (germline): SGHVS, FNYEAQ. CDR3: CASSPIAAGGLDEQYF. As DNA, the CDR3 is TGTGCCAGCAGCCCAATTGCAGCAGGGGGCCTCGACGAGCAGTACTTC.